This T cell receptor (beta chain) was documented in a study of shared clonotypes between healthy human individuals. The germline CDR1 and CDR2 sequences are SGDLS and YYNGEE. This CDR3 comprises 17 residues. Trimming cost V 3 bases and J 0 bases, with 17 bases left between them. Assay runs were performed at deep level. Every unsorted PBMC PCR replicate was loaded with approximately 290 ng DNA, some 31,000 T cell genomes. Sequenced by immunoSEQ multiplex PCR; TCRdb stores in-frame clones only, minus some. This sample has 470,000 or so clones, with 70% to 85% found just once. This TCR was recovered from a woman aged 35 to 49 in good health. Some clones in this sample may be carry-over from other donors' samples. This chain connects TRBV9 to TRBJ2-3, with a possible D match to TRBD1 (6 bases). The specimen sequenced was PBMCs. This CDR3 is CASSATSGQSSTDTQYF. The CDR3 bases are TGTGCCAGCAGCGCCACCAGTGGACAGTCTAGCACAGATACGCAGTATTTT.